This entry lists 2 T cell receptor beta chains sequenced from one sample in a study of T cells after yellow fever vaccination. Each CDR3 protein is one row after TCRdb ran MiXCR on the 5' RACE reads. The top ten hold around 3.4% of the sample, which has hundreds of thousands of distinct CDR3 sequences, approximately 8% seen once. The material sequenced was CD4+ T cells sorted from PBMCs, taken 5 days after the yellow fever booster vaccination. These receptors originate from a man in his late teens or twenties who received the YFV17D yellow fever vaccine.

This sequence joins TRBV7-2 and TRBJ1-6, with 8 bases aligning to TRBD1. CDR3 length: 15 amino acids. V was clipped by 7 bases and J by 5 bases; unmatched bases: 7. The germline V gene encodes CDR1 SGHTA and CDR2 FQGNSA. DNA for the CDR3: TGTGCCAGCATACGACAGGGGACGAATAATTCACCCCTCCACTTT. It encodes CASIRQGTNNSPLHF.

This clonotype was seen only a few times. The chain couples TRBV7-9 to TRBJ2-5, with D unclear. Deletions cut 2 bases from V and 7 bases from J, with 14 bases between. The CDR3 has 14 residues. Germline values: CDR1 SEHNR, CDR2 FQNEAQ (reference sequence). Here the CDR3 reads CASSLTSPSGTQYF. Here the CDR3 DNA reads TGTGCCAGCAGCTTAACTTCACCCTCAGGGACCCAGTACTTC.